The rows below give T cell receptor beta chains drawn from one sample of a study of blood T cell repertoires in COVID-19. The repertoire was sequenced with immunoSEQ multiplex PCR; TCRdb's copy has only in-frame clones and lacks some. The data hold approximately 210,000 clones, with over 65% observed a single time. Sequenced input: PBMCs or T cells enriched from blood (not recorded which). Every receptor here comes from a woman aged 55-70 years who had recovered from COVID-19. Both conserved end residues are part of each CDR3. D genes are given only for firm matches. Rows may omit the clone size; those that give it use once, few, many or a size class.

j_call: TRBJ2-2
d_call: -
clone_size: -
v_call: TRBV19
cdr3_nt: TGTGCCAGTAGTATAGCCACAGGGCCCGGGGAGCTGTTTTTT
cdr3_aa: CASSIATGPGELFF

j_call: TRBJ2-3
d_call: -
clone_size: once
v_call: TRBV1
cdr3_nt: TGCACCAGCAGCCGACAGGGGGCCTTCGGTTCCAGCACAGATACGCAGTATTTT
cdr3_aa: CTSSRQGAFGSSTDTQYF

j_call: TRBJ1-3
d_call: -
clone_size: -
v_call: TRBV9
cdr3_nt: TGTGCCAGCAGCGCCGGAGGAGGTGGAAACACCATATATTTT
cdr3_aa: CASSAGGGGNTIYF

j_call: TRBJ2-5
d_call: TRBD2
clone_size: -
v_call: TRBV7-2
cdr3_nt: TGTGCCAGCAGCTTAGCGAAGGCTAGCGGGGGTTTTGAGACCCAGTACTTC
cdr3_aa: CASSLAKASGGFETQYF

j_call: TRBJ1-1
d_call: TRBD1
clone_size: -
v_call: TRBV27
cdr3_nt: TGTGCCAGCAGTTTACTAGGACAGGGAACTGAAGCTTTCTTT
cdr3_aa: CASSLLGQGTEAFF

j_call: TRBJ2-1
d_call: TRBD2
clone_size: -
v_call: TRBV15
cdr3_nt: TGTGCCACCAGCAAAGCGGGGCGGCACTACAATGAGCAGTTCTTC
cdr3_aa: CATSKAGRHYNEQFF

j_call: TRBJ1-3
d_call: TRBD1
clone_size: once
v_call: TRBV18
cdr3_nt: TGTGCCAGCTCACCACCTAGAGGGACAGTTGGAAACACCATATATTTT
cdr3_aa: CASSPPRGTVGNTIYF

j_call: TRBJ2-1
d_call: TRBD2
clone_size: -
v_call: TRBV9
cdr3_nt: TGTGCCAGCAGCGTCAGGACTAGCGGGAGGGGCGGTGAGCAGTTCTTC
cdr3_aa: CASSVRTSGRGGEQFF

j_call: TRBJ1-3
d_call: TRBD1
clone_size: -
v_call: TRBV7-8
cdr3_nt: TGTGCCAGCAGCTCCAGAAACAGGGGGCAGGGAAACACCATATATTTT
cdr3_aa: CASSSRNRGQGNTIYF

j_call: TRBJ1-2
d_call: TRBD1
clone_size: -
v_call: TRBV9
cdr3_nt: TGTGCCAGCAGCGGGGGACAGGGTGGTAACTATGGCTACACCTTC
cdr3_aa: CASSGGQGGNYGYTF

j_call: TRBJ2-7
d_call: -
clone_size: few
v_call: TRBV11-3
cdr3_nt: TGTGCCAGCAGCTCTGACGGGTACGAGCAGTACTTC
cdr3_aa: CASSSDGYEQYF

j_call: TRBJ1-5
d_call: -
clone_size: -
v_call: TRBV7-2
cdr3_nt: TGTGCCAGCAGCTTAGCAGGAGGGAGGTTAGGGCAGCCCCAGCATTTT
cdr3_aa: CASSLAGGRLGQPQHF

j_call: TRBJ2-1
d_call: TRBD2
clone_size: -
v_call: TRBV5-1
cdr3_nt: TGCGCCAGCAGCCCGACTAGCGGACCGGAGACCCAGTTCTTC
cdr3_aa: CASSPTSGPETQFF

j_call: TRBJ1-6
d_call: TRBD1
clone_size: -
v_call: TRBV4-1
cdr3_nt: TGCGCCAGCAGCCAAGTATGGACAGGGAACTCACCCCTCCACTTT
cdr3_aa: CASSQVWTGNSPLHF

j_call: TRBJ1-1
d_call: TRBD1
clone_size: -
v_call: TRBV6-5
cdr3_nt: TGTGCCAGCAGGACCGGGTCAGGGGGGAGTACTGAAGCTTTCTTT
cdr3_aa: CASRTGSGGSTEAFF

j_call: TRBJ1-5
d_call: -
clone_size: -
v_call: TRBV3-1/TRBV3-2
cdr3_nt: TGTGCCAGCAGCCAAGGTGGCAGGGGCTCTAGCAATCAGCCCCAGCATTTT
cdr3_aa: CASSQGGRGSSNQPQHF